One and the same sample provided the 13 T cell receptor beta chains below, sequenced in a study of OX40 agonist ivuxolimab in advanced cancers. Clones were sequenced by immunoSEQ multiplex PCR, and TCRdb holds only the in-frame ones, with some missing. The sample records tens of thousands of clones, about nine tenths being singletons. This sample comprised CD4+ or CD8+ T cells sorted from blood, obtained in a trial of the OX40 agonist ivuxolimab. Receptors originate from an adult with an advanced solid tumor such as melanoma, head and neck, liver or kidney cancer.

The chain combines TRBV7-2 with TRBJ1-2, with D uncertain. Germline CDR1 SGHTA, CDR2 FQGNSA. This CDR3 comprises 14 residues. V lost 1 base, J lost 5 bases, and 11 bases lay in between. The DNA of the CDR3 is TGTGCCAGCAGCTTAGTGCAGAGTCCGTATGGCTACACCTTC. This codes for CASSLVQSPYGYTF.

The chain couples TRBV6-5 to TRBJ2-7; D might be TRBD1 or TRBD2, each matching 5 bases. CDR1 and CDR2 (germline): MNHEY, SVGAGI. Trimming left V 10 bases short and J 0 bases short, with 10 bases between. This CDR3 is built from 12 residues. CDR3 amino acids: CAISGTSYEQYF. CDR3 DNA sequence: TGTGCCATAAGTGGGACCTCCTACGAGCAGTACTTC.

J is TRBJ1-1 and V is TRBV14; 8 bases agree with TRBD1. Germline loops: CDR1 SGHDN, CDR2 FVKESK. The V segment lost 0 bases and the J segment 3 bases; nucleotides outside the gene matches: 3. This CDR3 spans 15 amino acids. The CDR3 DNA follows: TGTGCCAGCAGCCAAGACAGGGGGCGAGACACTGAAGCTTTCTTT. Its protein product is CASSQDRGRDTEAFF.

This chain joins TRBV9 and TRBJ2-1; D might be TRBD1 or TRBD2, each matching 5 bases. This CDR3 comprises 16 residues. Germline-derived CDR1 and CDR2 are SGDLS and YYNGEE. V lost 0 bases and J lost 1, with 11 bases in between. The CDR3 DNA sequence: TGTGCCAGCAGCGTAGAGAGGGGAGAATCCTACAATGAGCAGTTCTTC. Amino acids: CASSVERGESYNEQFF.

J is TRBJ1-5 and V is TRBV5-6; D gene unclear. Trimming removed 1 base at V and 2 bases at J, with 10 bases between. CDR1 is SGHDT, CDR2 YYEEEE, per germline. CDR3 length equals 15 residues. CDR3 residues: CASSLTPEGNQPQHF. As DNA, the CDR3 is TGTGCCAGCAGCTTGACCCCAGAGGGCAATCAGCCCCAGCATTTT.

The V call is TRBV7-3, the J call TRBJ2-7; no reliable D call. The germline gives CDR1 SGHTA, CDR2 FQGTGA. This CDR3 comprises 14 residues. Trimming removed 5 bases from V and 2 bases from J, with 13 bases in between. The CDR3 nucleotides read TGTGCCAGCAGCCCTCATTCTCAGGCCTACGAGCAGTACTTC. It encodes CASSPHSQAYEQYF.

This clone was seen only once. This sequence joins TRBV10-1 and TRBJ1-2; D may be TRBD1 (5 bases). This CDR3 is 11 amino acids long. Germline CDR1 WNHNN, CDR2 SYGVQD (reference sequence). The V and J ends lost 7 bases and 10 bases respectively, with 13 bases between them. CDR3 sequence: CASKNDRYYTF. CDR3 sequence (DNA): TGCGCCAGCAAAAACGACAGATACTACACCTTC.

This clone was seen a handful of times. The chain is built from TRBV5-5 and TRBJ1-2; the match to TRBD1 covers 10 bases. J lost 4 bases, V lost 0 bases, and 9 bases had no gene match. This CDR3 is built from 17 residues. Germline V lookup: CDR1 SGHKS, CDR2 YYEKEE (reference sequence). CDR3 loop: CASSLAPGQGIVYGYTF. Written as DNA, the CDR3 is TGTGCCAGCAGCTTGGCTCCGGGACAGGGGATTGTCTATGGCTACACCTTC. Filled out from reference TRBV5-5 and TRBJ1-2, the complete variable domain reads DAGVTQSPTHLIKTRGQQVTLRCSPISGHKSVSWYQQVLGQGPQFIFQYYEKEERGRGNFPDRFSARQFPNYSSELNVNALLLGDSALYLCASSLAPGQGIVYGYTFGSGTRLTVV.

The V and J genes are TRBV18 and TRBJ2-1; unclear D gene. This CDR3 has 13 residues. V was trimmed by 3 bases and J by 9 bases, leaving 12 bases between them. The germline gives CDR1 KGHSH, CDR2 LQKENI. CDR3 DNA sequence: TGTGCCAGCTCACCGACGCCTCCGGTTGAGCAGTTCTTC. It yields the protein CASSPTPPVEQFF. The entire variable domain, with the rest obtained from reference TRBV18 and TRBJ2-1, is as follows: NAGVMQNPRHLVRRRGQEARLRCSPMKGHSHVYWYRQLPEEGLKFMVYLQKENIIDESGMPKERFSAEFPKEGPSILRIQQVVRGDSAAYFCASSPTPPVEQFFGPGTRLTVL.

V and J are TRBV7-2 and TRBJ1-1, with TRBD1 identical over 7 bases. Germline V gives CDR1 SGHTA, CDR2 FQGNSA. Unmatched junction bases numbered 4, after V lost 5 bases and J lost 4 bases. This CDR3 is built from 13 residues. Written as DNA, the CDR3 is TGTGCCAGCAGCGTCAGGGGGGGCACTGAAGCTTTCTTT. Residues: CASSVRGGTEAFF.

The J gene is TRBJ2-1, the V gene TRBV27; D is possibly TRBD1 (6 bases). Trimming removed 3 bases from V and 5 bases from J, with 14 bases in between. CDR1 and CDR2 from the germline V gene are MNHEY and SMNVEV (reference sequence). This CDR3 has 15 residues. DNA of the CDR3: TGTGCCAGCAGTTTCGAGAACAGGGCCCACAATGAGCAGTTCTTC. It encodes CASSFENRAHNEQFF.

On this clone itself: Other DNA sequences in the sample encode the same CDR3. The rearrangement joins TRBV7-3 to TRBJ1-1, with D unresolved. Germline V gene sequence: CDR1 SGHTA, CDR2 FQGTGA. The CDR3 is 13 amino acids. Trimming shortened V by 3 bases and J by 2 bases, and 7 bases separated the two germline ends. Here the CDR3 reads CASSFTGNTEAFF. In DNA, the CDR3 is TGTGCCAGCAGCTTTACGGGAAACACTGAAGCTTTCTTT.

This sequence joins TRBV6-6 and TRBJ2-7, with 9 bases aligning to TRBD2. The CDR3 is made up of 16 amino acids. V shed 3 bases, J shed 7 bases, and the junction held 13 bases outside the gene matches. The germline V gene encodes CDR1 MNHNY and CDR2 SVGAGI (reference sequence). In DNA, the CDR3 is TGTGCCAGCAGTTATGTTAGCGGGAGTTTTGGGGGAGAGCAGTACTTC. Residues: CASSYVSGSFGGEQYF.